This T cell receptor (beta chain) was identified in a study of cytotoxic CD8 clonotypes in ibrutinib-treated CLL (dated by TCRdb to about 2021). The study in broad terms: The cohort included some 14 treatment-naive and about a dozen relapsed/refractory patients; some 18 were IGHV unmutated. Responses were partial in around 24 patients and complete in 2; after median 68 months follow-up, 14 stayed in remission and some twelve progressed. Response samples were taken after a median of 12 months on treatment, ranging from about 6 to 40 months. On average, each sample had roughly 230,000 productive templates and about 89,000 productive rearrangements. Of the 86 participants in the trial, about two dozen had longitudinal samples available. Cryopreserved peripheral blood mononuclear cells were obtained before treatment, at response, and at either sustained remission or disease progression. General findings and caveats noted by the study authors: Public clonotypes were rare and either shrank or stayed stable during treatment, and the rise in clonality at ibrutinib response reflected expansion of private clonotypes. Clonality rose at ibrutinib response, remained stable during sustained remission, and dropped back toward baseline at progression. Baseline clonality exceeded that of age-matched healthy donors and correlated strongly with circulating CD8+ T-cell counts. Lymph node repertoires were not examined, and the timing of sampling was not matched between patients in sustained remission and those whose disease progressed.

A word on this clone: Its target antigen remains unknown. The sample holds no much larger clone one base away, and base qualities are not on file.

For TCR beta library preparation, about 2 micrograms of genomic DNA were isolated from cryopreserved PBMCs. Longitudinal blood samples from CLL patients receiving ibrutinib monotherapy were subjected to high-throughput TCR beta sequencing. The patients took part in an open-label, single-center phase 2 trial of ibrutinib monotherapy. Each clonotype received, on average, about 10x coverage in deep resolution sequencing performed on a MiSeq, where the target depth lay between 1 in 1 million and 1 in 200,000 T cells. The immunoSEQ hsTCRB Kit was used to generate TCR beta libraries. The authors processed their data as follows. Data were analyzed with ImmunoSEQ Data Assistant and ImmunoSEQ Analyzer, with V, D and J genes assigned per IMGT definitions. Clonality was computed as one minus normalized Shannon entropy of productive rearrangement frequencies, ranging from 0 to 1. Only overrepresented clonotypes making up at least 0.05% of each patient's repertoire were included in the public clonotype analysis. Repertoires from approximately 13 age-matched healthy donors in immuneACCESS were used as clonality controls. This is the immuneACCESS table as TCRdb keeps it, with only in-frame sequences that have V and J called. A part of the clones is gone; compared with another copy, unresolved V genes explain less than half, and the rest is unexplained. The D gene and trimming were derived from the DNA, and the V and J assignments and clone size from that table. The sample table holds some 290,000 clones, of which just under 80% were seen once. The ten largest clones represent over 6.5% of the sample.

V loses 3 bases of germline sequence and J loses 0 bases, and the interval between the two ends is 14 bases. Sequences LNHDA (CDR1) and SQIVND (CDR2) are obtained from the germline V gene (reference sequence). The CDR3 has 17 amino acids, counting the end cysteine and phenylalanine. The entry retains the CDR3 DNA only, 51 bases that are in frame from base 1. The source material was PBMCs, sampled before ibrutinib treatment. This chain joins TRBV19 to TRBJ2-2; TRBD1 is possibly the D segment (6 matching bases). The TCR was taken from a human donor with chronic lymphocytic leukemia. The CDR3 has the sequence CASSMTGTKSNTGELFF. The DNA sequence follows: TGTGCCAGTAGTATGACAGGAACAAAGTCGAACACCGGGGAGCTGTTTTTT.